The text below deals with one TCR beta chain. Germline V gives CDR1 SNHLY, CDR2 FYNNEI. The CDR3 is 14 amino acids. Trimming pared 4 bases from V and 8 bases from J, leaving 17 bases between. Using immunoSEQ multiplex PCR, the repertoire was profiled, and TCRdb retains in-frame clones only, with some absent. The data contain roughly 50,000 clones, approximately 83% of them singletons. This sample was included in a study of T cells in localized non-small cell lung cancer. The clonotype comes from a female donor of 60 years or more with stage II squamous cell lung carcinoma. The chain links TRBV2 to TRBJ1-2, with a tentative D call TRBD1 (5 bases). The material was peripheral blood, obtained before any cancer treatment. The CDR3 DNA reads as TGTGCCAGCAGTGCCTCACGCAGTGGGGACGGCTACACCTTC. Translation: CASSASRSGDGYTF.